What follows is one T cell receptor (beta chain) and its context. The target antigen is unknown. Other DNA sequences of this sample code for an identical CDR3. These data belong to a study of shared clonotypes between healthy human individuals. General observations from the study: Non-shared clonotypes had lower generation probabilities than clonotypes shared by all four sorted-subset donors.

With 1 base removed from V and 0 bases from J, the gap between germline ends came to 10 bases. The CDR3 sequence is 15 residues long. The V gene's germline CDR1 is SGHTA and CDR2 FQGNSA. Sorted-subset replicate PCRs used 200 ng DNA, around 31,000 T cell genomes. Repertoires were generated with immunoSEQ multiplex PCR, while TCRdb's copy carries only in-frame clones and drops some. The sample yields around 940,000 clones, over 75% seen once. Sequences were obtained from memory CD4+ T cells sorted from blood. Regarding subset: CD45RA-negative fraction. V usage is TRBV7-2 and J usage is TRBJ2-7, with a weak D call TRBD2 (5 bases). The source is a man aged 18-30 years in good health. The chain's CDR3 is CASSLGGTSSYEQYF. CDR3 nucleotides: TGTGCCAGCAGCTTAGGGGGTACTAGCTCCTACGAGCAGTACTTC.